These 10 T cell receptor beta chains originate from one sample sequenced in a study of T cell clonality in common variable immunodeficiency. Findings of the study overall: Reportedly, TCR beta sequences from common variable immunodeficiency showed fewer deletions and N-nucleotide insertions.

Which antigens these TCRs recognize remains unknown. The assay was immunoSEQ multiplex PCR, and TCRdb's table has in-frame clones only and misses some. The repertoire yields 30,000 to 40,000 clones, none seen only once; the top ten contain approximately 7%. Sequenced: peripheral blood mononuclear cells. The receptors stem from a human donor with common variable immunodeficiency.

This clone has just a few counts. The read ends 3 residues shy of where the CDR3 ends; the end is completed using the germline J gene. The chain couples TRBV7-9 to TRBJ1-6, with a possible D match to TRBD1 (5 bases). This CDR3 is built from 15 residues. Germline CDR1 and CDR2: SEHNR and FQNEAQ (reference sequence). Trimming cost V 7 bases and J 4 bases, with 14 bases left between them. Incomplete CDR3 DNA: TGTGCCAGCACCTTTGACAGACGTTATAATTCACCC. Translation gives CASTFDRRYNSP. The CDR3 in full is CASTFDRRYNSPLHF.

With regard to this clone: The CDR3 is cut off 3 residues early in the read; its end comes from the germline J gene. The chain joins TRBV7-3 to TRBJ1-1, with TRBD1 matching 7 bases. Per germline, CDR1 SGHTA and CDR2 FQGTGA. CDR3 length: 15 residues. With 6 bases clipped from V and 1 base from J, the junction kept 8 bases outside the gene matches. The CDR3 loop is CASSGDRGRNTEAFF. The DNA read from the CDR3 is TGTGCCAGCAGTGGGGACAGAGGGAGGAACACTGAA.

This clone showed up many times. The CDR3 end is not reached by the read, which stops 3 residues before it; the germline J gene fills it in. The rearrangement joins TRBV18 to TRBJ2-3; D is unclear. Trimming removed 0 bases at V and 6 bases at J, with 4 bases between. The CDR3 is made up of 12 amino acids. Germline values: CDR1 KGHSH, CDR2 LQKENI. The covered CDR3 bases are TGTGCCAGCTCACCACCCTCGGATACG. Residues: CASSPPSDT. The CDR3 reads in full as CASSPPSDTQYF.

In this sample, this clone turned up many times. The observed sequence ends 3 residues before the CDR3 terminus, with the missing tail filled in from the germline J gene. V gene TRBV9 combines with J gene TRBJ2-1; 8 positions agree with TRBD2. With V trimmed by 3 bases and J by 6 bases, 11 bases remained unmatched. Per germline, CDR1 SGDLS and CDR2 YYNGEE. This CDR3 has 16 amino acids. CDR3: CASSGGGGAGANEQFF. The CDR3 bases that were read are TGTGCCAGCAGCGGGGGGGGTGGAGCGGGAGCCAATGAG.

This clone occurred a few times. The missing CDR3 end, 3 residues past where the read stops, is filled in from the germline J gene. This chain joins TRBV7-3 and TRBJ1-2; TRBD1 matches 7 bases. V trimming: 5 bases; J trimming: 6 bases; junction bases outside the gene matches: 12. The CDR3 spans 15 residues. Germline assignment: CDR1 SGHTA and CDR2 FQGTGA. CDR3 amino acids: CASSPEGGRRNGYTF. CDR3 DNA, as far as it was read: TGTGCCAGCAGCCCGGAAGGGGGCCGACGAAATGGC.

Sample share makes this clone medium-sized. The CDR3: CASSDLSGGSTDTQYF. The sequenced part of the CDR3 DNA is TGTGCCAGCAGCGACCTGAGCGGGGGTAGCACAGATACG. The chain joins TRBV9 to TRBJ2-3; 8 nucleotides match TRBD2. The read stops 3 residues short of the end of the CDR3; the missing end is completed from the germline J gene. CDR3 length equals 16 residues. Losses at the gene ends were 3 bases for V and 0 bases for J; bases not matched to a gene: 6. The V gene's germline CDR1 is SGDLS and CDR2 YYNGEE.

This clone was detected many times. Read sequence stops 3 residues before the CDR3 end, and the germline J gene provides the missing end. This chain uses TRBV18 with TRBJ2-1; 10 bases map to TRBD2. The V gene end was trimmed by 1 base and the J gene end by 6 bases; junction bases not matched to a gene: 6. The CDR3 contains 16 residues. Germline V gene sequence: CDR1 KGHSH, CDR2 LQKENI. The part of the CDR3 DNA that was read is TGTGCCAGCTCACCACTTTGGGCTAGCGGGGGCAATGAG. Translating gives CASSPLWASGGNE. The CDR3 in full is CASSPLWASGGNEQFF.

This clone was seen many times. The CDR3 end is not reached by the read, which stops 3 residues before it; the germline J gene fills it in. The chain uses TRBV5-4 and TRBJ2-7; 8 nucleotides match TRBD1. This CDR3 is 15 amino acids long. Trimming at V came to 6 bases and at J to 4 bases, leaving 12 bases not matched to a gene. Looked up from germline, CDR1 is SGHNT and CDR2 is YYREEE (reference sequence). Incomplete CDR3 DNA: TGTGCCAGCACCGATCGGAAAGACAGGGGATACGAG. Translated: CASTDRKDRGYE. The CDR3, in full, reads CASTDRKDRGYEQYF.

This clone appeared a few times. The read gets to within 3 residues of the CDR3 end, and the germline J gene fills in the rest. The rearrangement uses TRBV19 and TRBJ1-3; D gene uncertain. This CDR3 is built from 13 residues. The V gene's germline CDR1 is LNHDA and CDR2 SQIVND (reference sequence). V lost 4 bases, J lost 4 bases, and 8 bases lay in between. Partial CDR3 DNA: TGTGCCAGTAGTAGGACTGACGGAAACACC. It specifies CASSRTDGNT. In full, the CDR3 is CASSRTDGNTIYF.

This clone was found a few times. The read gets to within 3 residues of the CDR3 end, and the germline J gene fills in the rest. This chain joins TRBV6-2 or TRBV6-3 and TRBJ2-2; no clear D. V lost 2 bases, J lost 3 bases, and 7 bases lay in between. Germline CDR1 MNHEY, CDR2 SVGEGT. This CDR3 has 14 residues. The CDR3 here is CASSYQQHTGELFF. The DNA read from the CDR3 is TGTGCCAGCAGTTACCAACAGCACACCGGGGAG.